The 24 T cell receptor beta chains below come from one sample, sequenced in a study of patients and donors after allogeneic stem cell transplantation. TCRdb re-analysed the RT-PCR reads in MiXCR, keeping a single row per CDR3 protein. The profile shows some 960,000 distinct CDR3 sequences, under 20% of them singletons. The material sequenced was blood, either unsorted or a sorted T cell fraction (not recorded which). These receptors came from a human donor who was either an allogeneic HSCT recipient or a stem cell or donor lymphocyte infusion donor (not recorded which). It is not recorded whose cells these are; they may come from a transplant donor.

The chain joins TRBV24-1 to TRBJ2-1; the D is unclear. The CDR3 sequence is 16 residues long. CDR1 is KGHDR, CDR2 SFDVKD, per germline. V was pared by 0 bases and J by 3 bases, with 11 bases between. The CDR3 bases are TGTGCCACCAGTGATTTGATAACCCTGCACTACAATGAGCAGTTCTTC. Encoded protein: CATSDLITLHYNEQFF.

This sequence joins TRBV4-2 and TRBJ1-1; 8 bases align to TRBD1. CDR3 length: 13 residues. V lost 3 bases and J lost 8; bases outside the gene matches: 5. CDR1 and CDR2 (germline): LGHNA, YNFKEQ. The CDR3 DNA reads as TGTGCCAGCAGCCATCCCGACAGGGGCGAAGCTTTCTTT. It yields the protein CASSHPDRGEAFF.

In its sample, this clonotype was seen a few times. The rearrangement links TRBV9 to TRBJ2-1; 7 bases map to TRBD1. Trimming at V came to 4 bases and at J to 9 bases, leaving 7 bases not matched to a gene. The CDR3 sequence is 13 residues long. The germline V gene encodes CDR1 SGDLS and CDR2 YYNGEE. The CDR3 reads CASSTRQGFEQFF. The CDR3 coding sequence is TGTGCCAGCAGCACTCGACAGGGTTTTGAGCAGTTCTTC.

The chain is built from TRBV5-1 and TRBJ2-1; 8 bases are shared with TRBD2. The V and J ends lost 1 base and 6 bases, in that order; junction bases with no gene match: 6. Germline-derived CDR1 and CDR2 are SGHRS and YFSETQ. The CDR3 length is 15 residues. The CDR3: CASSLPGGPSNEQFF. Here the CDR3 DNA reads TGCGCCAGCAGCTTGCCGGGGGGGCCCTCCAATGAGCAGTTCTTC. Full variable domain (outside the CDR3, taken from reference TRBV5-1 and TRBJ2-1): KAGVTQTPRYLIKTRGQQVTLSCSPISGHRSVSWYQQTPGQGLQFLFEYFSETQRNKGNFPGRFSGRQFSNSRSEMNVSTLELGDSALYLCASSLPGGPSNEQFFGPGTRLTVL.

V is TRBV7-3 and J is TRBJ2-7; maybe TRBD1 (6 bases). CDR3 length equals 14 residues. The V gene lost 4 bases and the J gene lost 5 bases, with 15 bases spanning the gap. Germline-derived CDR1 and CDR2 are SGHTA and FQGTGA. CDR3 sequence: CASSSFRTANEQYF. The CDR3, as DNA: TGTGCCAGCAGCTCCTTTAGGACAGCTAACGAGCAGTACTTC.

V usage is TRBV11-2 and J usage is TRBJ2-7; unclear D gene. The CDR3 loop spans 16 amino acids. V lost 2 bases and J lost 7, with 21 bases in between. Germline CDR1 and CDR2: SGHAT and FQNNGV. The CDR3 DNA reads as TGTGCCAGCAGCTTATCGGCTGATACCCGAATGGGGGAGCAGTACTTC. Protein sequence: CASSLSADTRMGEQYF.

This clonotype has a handful of counts. This chain joins TRBV4-3 and TRBJ1-2, with D maybe TRBD1 (5 bases). CDR1 is LGHNA, CDR2 YSLEER, per germline. The CDR3 totals 17 residues. V lost 0 bases and J 6 bases, leaving 20 bases between the germline ends. The CDR3 is CASSQEWVGEHLNGYTF. CDR3 coding DNA: TGCGCCAGCAGCCAAGAATGGGTAGGGGAGCATTTGAATGGCTACACCTTC.

The chain is built from TRBV7-9 and TRBJ1-2; D may be TRBD1 (5 bases). The V end lost 3 bases, the J end lost 3 bases, and 14 bases lay between the germline ends. The CDR3 loop spans 15 amino acids. CDR1 SEHNR and CDR2 FQNEAQ come from the germline V gene (reference sequence). In DNA form, the CDR3 reads TGTGCCAGCAGCTTTCCTCAGCGGGGGGACTATGGCTACACCTTC. It specifies CASSFPQRGDYGYTF.

The chain joins TRBV3-1 to TRBJ2-7; D may match TRBD1 or TRBD2 (5 bases each). The CDR3 sequence is 17 residues long. CDR1 and CDR2 (germline): LGHDT, YNNKEL (reference sequence). Trimming cost V 1 base and J 3 bases, with 19 bases left between them. The CDR3 coding sequence is TGTGCCAGCAGCCAAGCCGCCGGGACCAAGGGGAACTACGAGCAGTACTTC. It specifies CASSQAAGTKGNYEQYF.

V is TRBV7-6 and J is TRBJ2-1; 9 positions match TRBD2. V lost 6 bases, J lost 6 bases, and 9 bases stayed unmatched. The germline V gene encodes CDR1 SGHVS and CDR2 FNYEAQ. This CDR3 is built from 15 residues. The CDR3: CASRPSGGTFNEQFF. CDR3 in DNA: TGTGCCAGCAGACCCAGCGGGGGGACCTTCAATGAGCAGTTCTTC. The whole variable domain, remainder taken from reference TRBV7-6 and TRBJ2-1, is GAGVSQSPRYKVTKRGQDVALRCDPISGHVSLYWYRQALGQGPEFLTYFNYEAQQDKSGLPNDRFSAERPEGSISTLTIQRTEQRDSAMYRCASRPSGGTFNEQFFGPGTRLTVL.

This clonotype was observed a handful of times. This chain connects TRBV20-1 to TRBJ1-5; 7 bases are a match to TRBD1. Unmatched junction bases numbered 7, after V lost 5 bases and J lost 6 bases. The CDR3 contains 13 residues. CDR1 is DFQATT and CDR2 is SNEGSKA in the germline V gene (reference sequence). The CDR3 loop reads CSAFYRGGQPQHF. The CDR3 DNA reads as TGCAGTGCTTTTTACAGGGGTGGTCAGCCCCAGCATTTT.

This clonotype was counted a few times. V is TRBV2 and J is TRBJ2-1; D possibly matches TRBD1 or TRBD2 (6 bases each). Germline CDR1 is SNHLY and CDR2 is FYNNEI. V was trimmed by 9 bases and J by 3 bases, leaving 15 bases between them. The CDR3 consists of 14 residues. Written as DNA, the CDR3 is TGTGCCAGTAAGACGGGGGCCGACTACAATGAGCAGTTCTTC. Translation: CASKTGADYNEQFF.

This clonotype was observed a handful of times. This sequence joins TRBV10-3 and TRBJ1-4; 8 bases fit TRBD1. The V and J ends lost 6 bases and 8 bases, in that order; junction bases with no gene match: 5. The V gene's germline CDR1 is ENHRY and CDR2 SYGVKD. This CDR3 has 13 amino acids. The CDR3 coding sequence is TGTGCCATCAGCTCAGGACAGGGAGAAAAACTGTTTTTT. Protein product: CAISSGQGEKLFF.

The V and J genes are TRBV9 and TRBJ2-3; D ambiguous. V shed 0 bases and J shed 5 bases, with 13 bases lying between them. CDR3 length: 15 residues. Germline-derived CDR1 and CDR2 are SGDLS and YYNGEE. The chain's CDR3 is CASSVEGGPRDTQYF. As DNA, the CDR3 is TGTGCCAGCAGCGTAGAGGGTGGACCTCGAGATACGCAGTATTTT.

In its sample, this clonotype was seen a few times. This chain connects TRBV9 to TRBJ2-1, with no clear D. Looked up from germline, CDR1 is SGDLS and CDR2 is YYNGEE. V lost 0 bases to trimming and J lost 1 base, with 20 bases between them. The CDR3 is 19 amino acids. CDR3 sequence reads: CASSVGRGVGRKSYNEQFF. The CDR3 DNA is TGTGCCAGCAGCGTAGGAAGAGGAGTAGGGCGGAAGTCCTACAATGAGCAGTTCTTC.

The J gene is TRBJ2-2, the V gene TRBV6-2 or TRBV6-3; D call uncertain. The CDR3 sequence is 13 residues long. The V gene lost 5 bases and the J gene lost 2 bases, with 6 bases spanning the gap. Per the germline V gene, CDR1 is MNHEY and CDR2 is SVGEGT. The CDR3 loop reads CASSDENTGELFF. CDR3 coding DNA: TGTGCCAGCAGTGACGAAAACACCGGGGAGCTGTTTTTT.

This clonotype was recorded a few times. The J gene is TRBJ2-7, the V gene TRBV6-1; D is perhaps TRBD2 (5 bases). The V and J ends lost 5 bases and 2 bases respectively, with 13 bases between them. Per the germline V gene, CDR1 is MNHNS and CDR2 is SASEGT. This CDR3 is built from 14 residues. CDR3 protein: CASSNDRGAYEQYF. CDR3 coding DNA: TGTGCCAGCAGTAACGACCGGGGTGCCTACGAGCAGTACTTC.

The V call is TRBV29-1, the J call TRBJ2-7; D is perhaps TRBD2 (7 bases). V was clipped by 7 bases and J by 2 bases, with 12 bases between them. This CDR3 is 12 amino acids long. Germline V gene data show CDR1 as SQVTM and CDR2 as ANQGSEA. The CDR3 DNA reads TGCAGCGCCGGGGGGCGCACCTACGAGCAGTACTTC. It translates to CSAGGRTYEQYF.

V is TRBV12-3 or TRBV12-4 and J is TRBJ2-2; no definite D call. V lost 5 bases, J lost 5 bases, and 9 bases lay in between. The CDR3 consists of 13 residues. The CDR3 sequence: CASSTIMTGELFF. In nucleotides, the CDR3 is TGTGCCAGCAGTACCATTATGACCGGGGAGCTGTTTTTT.

The V and J genes are TRBV4-3 and TRBJ2-5, with D possibly TRBD2 on 6 matching bases. V lost 3 bases and J 2 bases, leaving 13 bases between the germline ends. This CDR3 is 15 amino acids long. Germline V gene data show CDR1 as LGHNA and CDR2 as YSLEER. CDR3 sequence (DNA): TGCGCCAGCAGCCACGGGACTCACAAACAAGAGACCCAGTACTTC. Its translation: CASSHGTHKQETQYF.

This clonotype was observed a few times. The rearrangement joins TRBV28 to TRBJ2-5; the match to TRBD2 covers 12 bases. V shed 6 bases and J 2 bases; nucleotides not matched to a gene: 7. Looked up from germline, CDR1 is MDHEN and CDR2 is SYDVKM. The CDR3 has 16 residues. The chain's CDR3 is CASRRASGGGQETQYF. CDR3 bases: TGTGCCAGCAGACGAGCTAGCGGGGGGGGACAAGAGACCCAGTACTTC.

V is TRBV20-1 and J is TRBJ2-3; TRBD2 matches at 10 bases. Germline trimming cut 6 bases from V and 4 bases from J; bases unmatched to any gene: 4. The germline V gene encodes CDR1 DFQATT and CDR2 SNEGSKA (reference sequence). This CDR3 comprises 13 residues. CDR3 sequence reads: CSALAGGPDTQYF. The CDR3 coding sequence is TGCAGTGCGTTAGCGGGGGGACCAGATACGCAGTATTTT.

The V call is TRBV18, the J call TRBJ2-6; D possibly corresponds to TRBD1 (6 bases). CDR3 length: 20 residues. In germline, CDR1 is KGHSH, CDR2 LQKENI. With 3 bases removed from V and 0 bases from J, the gap between germline ends came to 21 bases. CDR3 DNA: TGTGCCAGCTCACCTACAGGGACGGGCCTTCTCAGCTCTGGGGCCAACGTCCTGACTTTC. This encodes CASSPTGTGLLSSGANVLTF.

The V gene is TRBV7-2, the J gene TRBJ2-7, with 7 bases lining up with TRBD2. CDR3 length: 17 residues. Unmatched junction bases numbered 15, after V lost 5 bases and J lost 2 bases. From germline, CDR1 is SGHTA and CDR2 FQGNSA. CDR3 sequence reads: CASSRETSLVVAYEQYF. The CDR3 DNA sequence: TGTGCCAGCAGCCGTGAGACTAGCCTTGTTGTCGCCTACGAGCAGTACTTC.